The rows below give T cell receptor beta chains drawn from one sample of a study of chemoradiotherapy in HPV16-positive cancers. Sequenced by immunoSEQ multiplex PCR; TCRdb stores in-frame clones only, minus some. The data show about 12,000 clones, more than 70% seen once. Sample collection occurred from a patient who underwent chemoradiotherapy. Receptor source: a human donor with HPV-associated anogenital cancer. Each CDR3 is given with its conserved first and last residue. D genes are given only for firm matches. Size tells how often a clone was seen (once, few, many) or the class of an expanded clone, and some rows leave it out.

>TRBV28|.|TRBD2|TRBJ2-3
CASSFWREEGWTSTDTQYF
TGTGCCAGCAGTTTTTGGCGGGAGGAAGGTTGGACAAGCACAGATACGCAGTATTTT
>TRBV28|.|.|TRBJ2-7
CASSLLYYEQYF
TGTGCCAGCAGTTTACTCTACTACGAGCAGTACTTC
>TRBV28|.|TRBD1|TRBJ2-7
CASSLDRGLYEQYF
TGTGCCAGCAGTTTGGACAGGGGACTATACGAGCAGTACTTC
>TRBV4-3|few|.|TRBJ1-1
CASSEEARNTEAFF
TGCGCCAGCAGCGAAGAGGCTCGGAACACTGAAGCTTTCTTT
>TRBV29-1|.|.|TRBJ2-5
CSVDRDQETQYF
TGCAGCGTTGACCGAGATCAAGAGACCCAGTACTTC
>TRBV19|.|TRBD1|TRBJ2-1
CASRIRTATGGSNEQFF
TGTGCCAGTAGGATTCGGACGGCGACAGGGGGTTCCAATGAGCAGTTCTTC
>TRBV5-1|once|.|TRBJ2-7
CASSLGGSSGWEEQYF
TGCGCCAGCAGCTTGGGAGGTAGTAGCGGATGGGAAGAGCAGTACTTC
>TRBV5-6|once|.|TRBJ2-7
CASSLEGPYEQYF
TGTGCCAGCAGCTTGGAAGGGCCCTACGAGCAGTACTTC
>TRBV25-1|.|TRBD1|TRBJ1-1
CASSRSDRGPEAFF
TGTGCCAGCAGTAGGTCCGACAGGGGCCCTGAAGCTTTCTTT
>TRBV18|few|.|TRBJ2-7
CASSRQVDYEQYF
TGTGCCAGCTCACGACAGGTGGACTACGAGCAGTACTTC
>TRBV6-1|large|TRBD1|TRBJ1-1
CASSEGQENTEAFF
TGTGCCAGCAGTGAGGGACAGGAGAACACTGAAGCTTTCTTT
>TRBV28|.|.|TRBJ2-7
CASSPPGVGYEQYF
TGTGCCAGCTCCCCCCCGGGAGTTGGCTACGAGCAGTACTTC
>TRBV2|.|TRBD2|TRBJ2-3
CASSLLAASTDTQYF
TGTGCCAGCAGCCTCCTAGCGGCTAGCACAGATACGCAGTATTTT
>TRBV28|.|TRBD1|TRBJ1-5
CASSVGGLINQPQHF
TGTGCCAGCAGTGTAGGGGGCCTAATCAATCAGCCCCAGCATTTT
>TRBV4-1|few|TRBD1|TRBJ1-6
CASSQAGGSPLHF
TGCGCCAGCAGCCAAGCAGGGGGCTCACCCCTCCACTTT
>TRBV4-1|large|TRBD2|TRBJ2-3
CASSPGLAGGPSTDTQYF
TGCGCCAGCAGCCCGGGACTAGCGGGAGGGCCATCGACAGATACGCAGTATTTT
>TRBV5-6|.|TRBD2|TRBJ2-2
CASSLSLAGGPNTGELFF
TGTGCCAGCAGCTTGTCGCTAGCGGGAGGGCCAAACACCGGGGAGCTGTTTTTT
>TRBV6-1|.|.|TRBJ2-7
CASSLSSYEQYF
TGTGCCAGCAGTTTAAGTTCCTACGAGCAGTACTTC
>TRBV6-1|.|TRBD1|TRBJ1-5
CASSEGRGNQPQHF
TGTGCCAGCAGTGAAGGCAGGGGGAATCAGCCCCAGCATTTT
>TRBV7-8|.|TRBD1|TRBJ1-5
CASSLKRTGAISNQPQHF
TGTGCCAGCAGCTTAAAGCGGACAGGGGCCATTAGCAATCAGCCCCAGCATTTT
>TRBV29-1|.|TRBD2|TRBJ2-1
CSVEGPLAGGDNEQFF
TGCAGCGTTGAAGGTCCTCTAGCGGGAGGGGACAATGAGCAGTTCTTC
>TRBV7-9|.|TRBD2|TRBJ2-2
CASSLVSLAGGTVTGELFF
TGTGCCAGCAGCTTAGTGAGCCTAGCGGGAGGTACCGTCACCGGGGAGCTGTTTTTT
>TRBV5-1|.|TRBD1|TRBJ1-1
CASSPLGGTGLFNTEAFF
TGCGCCAGCAGCCCCCTCGGGGGGACAGGGCTCTTCAACACTGAAGCTTTCTTT
>TRBV6-5|.|.|TRBJ2-1
CASTSNSYNEQFF
TGTGCCAGCACCTCAAATTCGTACAATGAGCAGTTCTTC
>TRBV15|.|.|TRBJ2-3
CATSRGLATSTDTQYF
TGTGCCACCAGCAGAGGTCTAGCAACTAGCACAGATACGCAGTATTTT
>TRBV7-8|.|.|TRBJ1-4
CASSLNEKLFF
TGTGCCAGCAGCTTAAATGAAAAACTGTTTTTT
>TRBV4-3|.|TRBD2|TRBJ2-7
CASSQDSPHGLRGSSYEQYF
TGCGCCAGCAGCCAAGATTCCCCCCACGGTTTGCGGGGGAGCTCCTACGAGCAGTACTTC
>TRBV5-5|.|.|TRBJ1-1
CASSLILNTEAFF
TGTGCCAGCAGCTTAATATTGAACACTGAAGCTTTCTTT
>TRBV29-1|.|.|TRBJ2-7
CSVNLSIYEQYF
TGCAGCGTTAATCTCTCAATCTACGAGCAGTACTTC
>TRBV6-5|.|.|TRBJ1-1
CASNDGGSTEAFF
TGTGCCAGCAACGACGGGGGGAGCACTGAAGCTTTCTTT
>TRBV10-3|few|.|TRBJ2-7
CAISTYEQYF
TGTGCCATCAGTACCTACGAGCAGTACTTC
>TRBV28|.|.|TRBJ2-1
CASRQPGIFFNEQFF
TGTGCCAGCCGTCAGCCAGGGATTTTTTTCAATGAGCAGTTCTTC
>TRBV6-1|.|.|TRBJ2-5
CASSDTVHKTQYF
TGTGCCAGCAGTGACACAGTACACAAGACCCAGTACTTC
>TRBV7-2|few|.|TRBJ2-6
CASSPVGSGANVLTF
TGTGCCAGCAGCCCGGTGGGGTCTGGGGCCAACGTCCTGACTTTC
>TRBV9|.|TRBD1|TRBJ2-2
CASSTRQGAGELFF
TGTGCCAGCAGCACTCGACAGGGGGCAGGGGAGCTGTTTTTT
>TRBV10-3|.|TRBD2|TRBJ2-1
CAISPHGRDNEQFF
TGTGCCATCAGCCCTCATGGGAGGGACAATGAGCAGTTCTTC
>TRBV30|once|TRBD1|TRBJ2-6
CAWSIWGDRVKPGANVLTF
TGTGCCTGGAGTATCTGGGGAGACAGGGTAAAACCTGGGGCCAACGTCCTGACTTTC
>TRBV2|.|TRBD1|TRBJ2-7
CASSATGGSYEQYF
TGTGCCAGCAGCGCGACAGGGGGCTCCTACGAGCAGTACTTC
>TRBV28|.|TRBD2|TRBJ2-2
CASSGGLAAANTGELFF
TGTGCCAGCAGTGGGGGACTAGCGGCTGCGAACACCGGGGAGCTGTTTTTT
>TRBV28|.|.|TRBJ1-1
CASSFWGEGFVNTEAFF
TGTGCCAGCAGTTTCTGGGGGGAAGGGTTTGTGAACACTGAAGCTTTCTTT
>TRBV4-1|.|.|TRBJ1-1
CASSQDQGLEAFF
TGCGCCAGCAGCCAAGACCAGGGCCTTGAAGCTTTCTTT
>TRBV6-5|.|.|TRBJ2-2
CASSYSKWRVSGELFF
TGTGCCAGCAGTTACTCGAAGTGGAGGGTTTCCGGGGAGCTGTTTTTT
>TRBV18|.|.|TRBJ1-3
CASSPLDRLSRVNSGNTIYF
TGTGCCAGCTCACCCCTGGACAGACTATCGAGGGTGAACTCTGGAAACACCATATATTTT
>TRBV28|.|TRBD1|TRBJ1-1
CASSAGQGGEAFF
TGTGCCAGCAGTGCAGGACAGGGCGGTGAAGCTTTCTTT
>TRBV30|.|.|TRBJ1-5
CAWSFGGQSNQPQHF
TGTGCCTGGAGTTTTGGTGGGCAGAGCAATCAGCCCCAGCATTTT
>TRBV6-4|few|.|TRBJ2-2
CASSKGDTGELFF
TGTGCCAGCAGCAAAGGGGACACCGGGGAGCTGTTTTTT
>TRBV25-1|once|.|TRBJ2-2
CASSPTRDTGELFF
TGTGCCAGCAGTCCGACTAGGGACACCGGGGAGCTGTTTTTT
>TRBV27|.|.|TRBJ2-3
CASSFLDTQYF
TGTGCCAGCAGTTTCCTGGATACGCAGTATTTT
>TRBV9|.|TRBD2|TRBJ2-3
CASSVEGLAGGTDTQYF
TGTGCCAGCAGCGTAGAAGGACTAGCGGGCGGCACAGATACGCAGTATTTT
>TRBV11-3|.|.|TRBJ2-2
CASSLVWGSTNTGELFF
TGTGCCAGCAGCTTAGTGTGGGGTTCTACGAACACCGGGGAGCTGTTTTTT
>TRBV4-1|few|.|TRBJ1-1
CASSSARGAFF
TGCGCCAGCAGCTCCGCGCGGGGAGCTTTCTTT
>TRBV11-2|.|TRBD1|TRBJ1-1
CASSPGTGGEAFF
TGTGCCAGCAGCCCCGGGACAGGGGGTGAAGCTTTCTTT
>TRBV6-1|.|.|TRBJ2-3
CASREFSGPTDTQYF
TGTGCCAGCCGGGAGTTTTCCGGACCCACAGATACGCAGTATTTT
>TRBV19|few|.|TRBJ1-1
CASSIKGRTEAFF
TGTGCCAGTAGTATCAAGGGGAGGACTGAAGCTTTCTTT
>TRBV7-6|few|TRBD2|TRBJ2-2
CASRPASGNTGELFF
TGTGCCAGCAGGCCGGCTAGCGGGAACACCGGGGAGCTGTTTTTT
>TRBV19|few|.|TRBJ1-5
CASSINRDRNQPQHF
TGTGCCAGTAGTATTAACAGGGATAGGAATCAGCCCCAGCATTTT